This entry features one T cell receptor beta chain sequence. In this sample, this clone turned up a few times. The specificity of this receptor is unknown. No much larger clone exists at a distance of one base, and base qualities are not known. The entire isolated RNA was reverse transcribed using the High Capacity cDNA Reverse Transcription Kit, and thus expressed TCRB transcripts were sequenced. Deep immunoSEQ sequencing was applied to naive, central memory and regulatory T cell samples, giving an average of about 3.4 million total reads per sample. Sorted cells were lysed in RLT buffer, and RNA was extracted using DNase-treated RNeasy Micro or Mini kits according to cell number. Each cell subset was processed on its own to prevent cross-contamination, while patient and healthy donor samples were processed together. TCRB sequences were amplified from cDNA with the immunoSEQ multiplex PCR, producing 87-bp fragments spanning the CDR3 region. Amplicons were sequenced on the Illumina HiSeq platform. Per the authors' processing: PCR bias was corrected computationally using synthetic template baselines, and reads within Hamming distance 2 were collapsed, with unmergeable singletons discarded. Reads were aligned to IMGT to assign V, D and J genes, CDR3 length, and insertions or deletions at six rearrangement sites. Within each subset, clonotype counts were normalized to sorted cell number, and only after that were true diversity and Gini coefficients computed with the tcR R package. The overlap coefficient, calculated on TCRB nucleotide sequences, was used to quantify repertoire sharing. The table was pulled from immuneACCESS by TCRdb, which kept in-frame rearrangements only. Such tables lose some clones; where checked, under half of the loss comes from unresolved V genes, and the rest has no known cause. The V and J calls and clone size are taken from that table; D and trimming were inferred from the DNA. Across this sample there are around 250,000 clones, with 27% seen only once. Roughly 4% of the sample belongs to the ten largest clones.

From each donor, a single peripheral blood sample of 100 to 150 mL on average was drawn into heparinised tubes. A BD FACSAria II and a panel including CD45RO, CCR7, CD25, CD127, CD95 and CD27 were used to sort naive, central memory, regulatory and stem cell-like memory CD4+ T cells. All sorted populations exceeded 98% purity. Right away, PBMCs were isolated by Lymphoprep density gradient centrifugation and were stained directly, with no culture step. To minimize batch effects, samples were stained and sorted in pairs, one healthy donor with one patient per experiment. These data belong to a study of beta chain features in type 1 diabetes (dated by TCRdb to the late 2010s). Regarding the research as a whole: No differences in mean age, gender distribution, total cell number or subset yield were found between patients and healthy donors. The study compared the TCRB repertoires of sorted circulating CD4+ T cell subsets in recently diagnosed type 1 diabetes patients with those in matched healthy donors. Whereas all 30 or so donors provided naive and central memory subsets, regulatory and stem cell-like memory subsets were isolated from just 8 patients and roughly 8 healthy donors. Across all samples, about 110 million sorted cells were examined, and cell number per subset correlated strongly with RNA yield.

Results the study describes overall, beyond this receptor: Fewer insertions and more nucleotide deletions at VDJ recombination sites were observed in patients with type 1 diabetes, implying thymic rearrangement abnormalities. Because small numbers of individuals were included in the HLA sub-analyses, any influence of HLA type on TCRB rearrangement was left unresolved. Shorter templates might be favored by PCR, yet because patient and control samples were amplified and corrected together, any such skew would affect both groups equally. Sequencing cDNA rather than genomic DNA could over-represent highly expressing activated cells, although activation and CD3 levels did not differ between groups. Type 1 diabetes patients showed a moderate but significant shortening of TCRB CDR3 length in all four CD4+ subsets. The naive, central memory and regulatory TCRB repertoires appeared to resemble one another more closely among patients than among healthy donors.

The CDR3 runs 11 residues from the cysteine to the phenylalanine. Left in the record is the CDR3 DNA by itself, 33 bases read in frame from the first base. The sequencing input was central memory CD4+ T cells from blood. The receptor's source is a man under 40 in good health. The V gene is TRBV21-1 and the J gene is TRBJ2-7. TRBV21-1 is a known pseudogene. The encoded CDR3 is CASSKGSEQYF. In nucleotide form, the sequence is TGTGCCAGCAGCAAAGGCTCCGAGCAGTACTTC.